This T cell receptor (beta chain) was identified during a study of a mutant IDH1 vaccine in newly diagnosed glioma. Study background: Each patient was administered eight vaccinations, scheduled in weeks 1, 3, 5, 7, 11, 15, 19 and 23. Patients got radiotherapy, temozolomide, or both beforehand, and most got both. Radiotherapy alone preceded vaccination by 4-6 weeks; alternatively, vaccination started with temozolomide cycles. Regarding the study as a whole: Researchers report vaccine-induced immune responses in 93.3% of patients.

Concerning this clone itself: Its antigen is as yet unknown.

The V end was cut by 5 bases, the J end by 0 bases, with 17 bases between. From germline, CDR1 is LNHDA and CDR2 SQIVND (reference sequence). The CDR3 spans 17 residues. Documented time point: week 23, last vaccination. In every dose of vaccine, 300 ug of mutant IDH1 20-mer peptide was given alongside topical imiquimod. Profiled with immunoSEQ multiplex PCR; TCRdb holds only in-frame clones, not every one. The table shows over 35,000 clones, with 84% occurring only once. This sample comprised PBMCs, obtained from a glioma patient whose treatment included an IDH1 peptide vaccine. The clonotype comes from a young woman with glioma. Some clones in this sample may be carry-over from other donors' samples. This chain uses TRBV19 with TRBJ1-3; D uncertain. Here the CDR3 reads CASSHYVTSYSGNTIYF. The CDR3 region has the DNA TGTGCCAGTAGTCACTATGTCACATCCTACTCTGGAAACACCATATATTTT. Full variable domain (remainder filled in from reference TRBV19 and TRBJ1-3): DGGITQSPKYLFRKEGQNVTLSCEQNLNHDAMYWYRQDPGQGLRLIYYSQIVNDFQKGDIAEGYSVSREKKESFPLTVTSAQKNPTAFYLCASSHYVTSYSGNTIYFGEGSWLTVV.